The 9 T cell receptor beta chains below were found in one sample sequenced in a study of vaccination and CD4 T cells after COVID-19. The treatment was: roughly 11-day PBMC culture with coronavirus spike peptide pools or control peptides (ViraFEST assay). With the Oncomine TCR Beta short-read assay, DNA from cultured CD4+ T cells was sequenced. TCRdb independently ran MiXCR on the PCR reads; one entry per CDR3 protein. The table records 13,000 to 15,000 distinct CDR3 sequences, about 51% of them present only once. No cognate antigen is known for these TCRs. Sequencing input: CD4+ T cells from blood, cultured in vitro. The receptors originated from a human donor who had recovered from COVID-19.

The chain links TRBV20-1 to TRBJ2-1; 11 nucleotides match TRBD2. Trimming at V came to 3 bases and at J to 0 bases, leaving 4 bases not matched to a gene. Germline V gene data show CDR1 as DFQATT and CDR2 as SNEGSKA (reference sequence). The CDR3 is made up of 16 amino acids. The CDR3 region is CSARASGRSSYNEQFF. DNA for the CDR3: TGCAGTGCTAGGGCTAGCGGGAGGAGCTCCTACAATGAGCAGTTCTTC.

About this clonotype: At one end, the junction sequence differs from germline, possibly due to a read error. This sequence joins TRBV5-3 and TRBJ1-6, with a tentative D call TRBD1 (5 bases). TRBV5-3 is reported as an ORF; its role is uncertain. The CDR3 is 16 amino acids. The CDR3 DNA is TGTGCCAGCAGCTTGAGATGGCAGGGACATAATTCACCCCTCCACTTT. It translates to CASSLRWQGHNSPLHF.

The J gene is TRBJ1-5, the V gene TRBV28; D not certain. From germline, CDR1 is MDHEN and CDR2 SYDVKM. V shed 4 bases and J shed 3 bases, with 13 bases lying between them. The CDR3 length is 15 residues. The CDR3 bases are TGTGCCAGCAGTTCACTAGGGTTTAACAATCAGCCCCAGCATTTT. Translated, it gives CASSSLGFNNQPQHF.

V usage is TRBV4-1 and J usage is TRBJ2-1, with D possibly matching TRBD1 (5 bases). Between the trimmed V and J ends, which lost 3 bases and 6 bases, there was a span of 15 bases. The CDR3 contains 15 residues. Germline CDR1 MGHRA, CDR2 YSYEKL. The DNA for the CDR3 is TGCGCCAGCAGCCACATGTCGCAGGGAAGCAATGAGCAGTTCTTC. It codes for CASSHMSQGSNEQFF.

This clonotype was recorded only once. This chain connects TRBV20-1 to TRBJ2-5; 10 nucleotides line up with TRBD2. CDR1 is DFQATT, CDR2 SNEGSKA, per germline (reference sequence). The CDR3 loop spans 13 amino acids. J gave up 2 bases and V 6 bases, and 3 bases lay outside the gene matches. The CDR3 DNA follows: TGCAGTGCCAAGACTAGCGGGCAAGAGACCCAGTACTTC. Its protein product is CSAKTSGQETQYF.

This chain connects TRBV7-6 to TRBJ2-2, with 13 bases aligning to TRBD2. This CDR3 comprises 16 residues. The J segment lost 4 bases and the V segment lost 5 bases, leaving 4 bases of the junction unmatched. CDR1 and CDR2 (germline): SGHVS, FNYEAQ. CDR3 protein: CASSTGLAGVTGELFF. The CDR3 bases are TGTGCCAGCAGCACAGGACTAGCGGGAGTCACCGGGGAGCTGTTTTTT.

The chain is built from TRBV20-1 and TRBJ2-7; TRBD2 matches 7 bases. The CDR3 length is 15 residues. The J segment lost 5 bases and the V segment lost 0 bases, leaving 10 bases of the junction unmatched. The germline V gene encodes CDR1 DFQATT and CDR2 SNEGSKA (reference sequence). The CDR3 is CSARDRTSPRHEQYF. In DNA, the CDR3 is TGCAGTGCTAGAGATCGGACTAGTCCCCGCCACGAGCAGTACTTC.

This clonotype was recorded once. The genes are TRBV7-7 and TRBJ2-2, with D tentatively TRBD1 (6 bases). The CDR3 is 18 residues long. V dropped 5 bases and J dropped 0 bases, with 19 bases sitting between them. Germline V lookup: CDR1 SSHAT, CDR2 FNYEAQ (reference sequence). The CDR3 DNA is TGTGCCAGCAGCACGAAACCGGGACAAGTCGCGAACACCGGGGAGCTGTTTTTT. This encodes CASSTKPGQVANTGELFF.

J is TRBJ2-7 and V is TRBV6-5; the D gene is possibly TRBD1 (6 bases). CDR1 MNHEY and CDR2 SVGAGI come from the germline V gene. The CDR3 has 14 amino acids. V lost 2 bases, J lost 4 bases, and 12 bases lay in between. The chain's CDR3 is CASSYRDTSYEQYF. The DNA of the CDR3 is TGTGCCAGCAGTTACCGGGACACCAGTTACGAGCAGTACTTC.